Below are 18 T cell receptor beta chains sequenced from a single sample in a study of T cell repertoires in cytomegalovirus infection. Via MiXCR, TCRdb re-called the reads, giving one row per CDR3 protein. The data contain 600,000 to 800,000 distinct CDR3 sequences, about 24% of them singletons. The sequenced sample consisted of CD8+ T cells from PBMCs. These receptors were obtained from a human donor in good health (CMV status not recorded). Some clones in this sample may be carry-over from other donors' samples.

This clonotype was picked up a small number of times. The CDR3 sequence: CASSYLRGRNTEAFF. Written as DNA, the CDR3 is TGTGCCAGCAGTTACCTCAGGGGCCGGAACACTGAAGCTTTCTTT. The chain carries TRBV6-6 and TRBJ1-1; possible D gene TRBD1, 6 bases. V gave up 2 bases and J gave up 1 base, with 11 bases separating them. Germline assignment: CDR1 MNHNY and CDR2 SVGAGI (reference sequence). The CDR3 totals 15 residues.

The table lists this clonotype with a few counts. The CDR3 DNA is TGTGCCAGCAGCGAAAGGGGATTGAACACTGAAGCTTTCTTT. This gives the protein CASSERGLNTEAFF. V gene TRBV2 combines with J gene TRBJ1-1, with D maybe TRBD1 (5 bases). Looked up from germline, CDR1 is SNHLY and CDR2 is FYNNEI. V lost 6 bases and J 0 bases, leaving 11 bases between the germline ends. The CDR3 covers 14 residues.

The rearrangement joins TRBV18 to TRBJ2-5, with D possibly being TRBD1 (5 bases). Trimming took off 3 bases at V and 1 base at J, with 12 bases between the two ends. The CDR3 covers 15 residues. Germline CDR1 is KGHSH and CDR2 is LQKENI. CDR3 protein: CASSPRQWTQETQYF. The CDR3 bases are TGTGCCAGCTCACCCAGACAGTGGACCCAAGAGACCCAGTACTTC.

This clonotype occurred once. A read error may explain this, as a much larger clone is one base away. The rearrangement joins TRBV2 to TRBJ2-3; TRBD2 might be the D (6 bases). Trimming cost V 11 bases and J 6 bases, with 6 bases left between them. The length of the CDR3 is 9 residues. Germline V gives CDR1 SNHLY, CDR2 FYNNEI. The DNA for the CDR3 is TGTGCCGGGGGGGATACGCAGTATTTT. It encodes CAGGDTQYF.

This clonotype was seen more than once but under ten times. V is TRBV12-3 or TRBV12-4 and J is TRBJ2-3; 13 bases fit TRBD2. The trim removed 6 bases at V and 2 bases at J, leaving 5 bases unmatched. The CDR3 covers 16 residues. This chain's CDR3 is CASRSGLAGITDTQYF. CDR3 DNA sequence: TGTGCCAGCAGGTCGGGACTAGCGGGGATCACAGATACGCAGTATTTT.

At least ten counts were recorded for this clonotype. The rearrangement links TRBV7-2 to TRBJ2-1; D remains unclear. V was shortened by 5 bases and J by 4 bases, with 12 bases between the two germline ends. In germline, CDR1 is SGHTA, CDR2 FQGNSA. CDR3 length: 14 residues. The CDR3: CASSKLGKYNEQFF. The CDR3 DNA reads TGTGCCAGCAGCAAACTCGGAAAATACAATGAGCAGTTCTTC.

In this sample, this clonotype turned up a few times. The V call is TRBV6-6, the J call TRBJ2-1; D possibly uses TRBD1 or TRBD2 (5 bases each). V lost 4 bases, J lost 12 bases, and 13 bases lay in between. The CDR3 extends over 12 amino acids. Germline CDR1 is MNHNY and CDR2 is SVGAGI (reference sequence). CDR3 DNA sequence: TGTGCCAGCAGTTTCGGGGCTCCTTTGCAGTTCTTC. This encodes CASSFGAPLQFF.

In its sample, this clonotype was seen many times. The chain recombines TRBV28 with TRBJ2-1, with TRBD2 identical over 8 bases. The CDR3 is 16 residues long. CDR1 is MDHEN, CDR2 SYDVKM, per germline. V lost 1 base, J lost 0 bases, and 2 bases stayed unmatched. The CDR3 here is CASSLFGGDSYNEQFF. As DNA, the CDR3 is TGTGCCAGCAGTTTATTCGGGGGGGACTCCTACAATGAGCAGTTCTTC.

This clonotype has just a few counts. The V gene is TRBV7-9, the J gene TRBJ2-3; D might be TRBD2 (6 bases). Trimming pared 5 bases from V and 0 bases from J, leaving 15 bases between. Germline CDR1 and CDR2: SEHNR and FQNEAQ (reference sequence). The CDR3 has 16 residues. The CDR3 DNA reads TGTGCCAGCAGCCCGGGGGATGGGGAGAGCACAGATACGCAGTATTTT. It encodes CASSPGDGESTDTQYF. Supplemented by reference TRBV7-9 and TRBJ2-3, the full variable domain reads DTGVSQNPRHKITKRGQNVTFRCDPISEHNRLYWYRQTLGQGPEFLTYFQNEAQLEKSRLLSDRFSAERPKGSFSTLEIQRTEQGDSAMYLCASSPGDGESTDTQYFGPGTRLTVL.

The V call is TRBV19, the J call TRBJ1-5; no definite D call. The germline V gene encodes CDR1 LNHDA and CDR2 SQIVND (reference sequence). This CDR3 comprises 14 residues. The ends were cut back, 7 bases at V and 3 bases at J, with 13 bases in the middle. This CDR3 is CASTEDSSNQPQHF. The CDR3 DNA sequence: TGTGCCAGTACCGAGGATTCTTCCAATCAGCCCCAGCATTTT.

V usage is TRBV29-1 and J usage is TRBJ2-4; 7 bases match TRBD1. V was pared by 2 bases and J by 8 bases, with 6 bases of the junction left unmatched. Germline V lookup: CDR1 SQVTM, CDR2 ANQGSEA. The CDR3 contains 13 residues. CDR3 region: CSVERDSPYIQYF. CDR3 bases: TGCAGCGTTGAAAGGGACAGCCCTTACATTCAGTACTTC. The complete variable domain, with remaining parts taken from reference TRBV29-1 and TRBJ2-4, reads SAVISQKPSRDICQRGTSLTIQCQVDSQVTMMFWYRQQPGQSLTLIATANQGSEATYESGFVIDKFPISRPNLTFSTLTVSNMSPEDSSIYLCSVERDSPYIQYFGAGTRLSVL.

This chain joins TRBV19 and TRBJ2-1; 10 bases map to TRBD2. CDR3 length: 15 residues. Trimming removed 3 bases from V and 4 bases from J; junction bases left unmatched: 3. Per germline, CDR1 LNHDA and CDR2 SQIVND (reference sequence). CDR3 in DNA: TGTGCCAGTAGTATCACTAGCGGGGCATACAATGAGCAGTTCTTC. Translated: CASSITSGAYNEQFF.

This clonotype was recorded at least ten times. The chain combines TRBV5-1 with TRBJ1-1; D is unresolved. The CDR3 sequence is 13 residues long. Trimming left V 5 bases short and J 3 bases short, with 11 bases between. Germline V lookup: CDR1 SGHRS, CDR2 YFSETQ. The CDR3 nucleotides are TGCGCCAGCAGTTGGCAGTGGGACACTGAAGCTTTCTTT. Its protein product is CASSWQWDTEAFF.

This clonotype was counted only a few times. Written as DNA, the CDR3 is TGTGCCAGCAGTCCTACAGGGCTCAAAAACATTCAGTACTTC. Translating it yields CASSPTGLKNIQYF. The V and J genes are TRBV12-3 or TRBV12-4 and TRBJ2-4, with D perhaps TRBD1 (6 bases). The CDR3 length is 14 residues. Trimming shortened V by 5 bases and J by 3 bases, and 11 bases separated the two germline ends.

This chain connects TRBV15 to TRBJ1-4; D is perhaps TRBD1 (5 bases). CDR3 length: 15 residues. Germline loops: CDR1 LNHNV, CDR2 YYDKDF (reference sequence). Trimming stripped 0 bases from V and 4 bases from J, with 9 bases between. The CDR3 spells CATSRESRVNEKLFF. The DNA for the CDR3 is TGTGCCACCAGCAGAGAAAGCAGGGTTAATGAAAAACTGTTTTTT.

V gene TRBV20-1 combines with J gene TRBJ1-4, with D possibly matching TRBD1 (5 bases). This CDR3 is built from 14 residues. V lost 6 bases, J lost 0 bases, and 11 bases lay in between. Per germline, CDR1 DFQATT and CDR2 SNEGSKA (reference sequence). The CDR3 DNA reads as TGCAGTGCCCCAGACAGAGCAACTAATGAAAAACTGTTTTTT. As protein: CSAPDRATNEKLFF.

In this sample, this clonotype turned up a few times. This rearrangement joins TRBV13 to TRBJ2-7, with TRBD2 matching 7 bases. Trimming at V came to 3 bases and at J to 6 bases, leaving 8 bases not matched to a gene. The CDR3 loop spans 14 amino acids. Germline V gene sequence: CDR1 PRHDT, CDR2 FYEKMQ (reference sequence). This CDR3 reads CASSLGGELSEQYF. CDR3 in DNA: TGTGCCAGCAGCTTGGGAGGGGAGCTTAGCGAGCAGTACTTC.

This clonotype was counted ten times or more. The V gene is TRBV7-6, the J gene TRBJ2-3; possibly TRBD1 for D (6 bases). The CDR3 has 15 residues. CDR1 and CDR2 from the germline V gene are SGHVS and FNYEAQ. Trimming stripped 3 bases from V and 1 base from J, with 11 bases between. The CDR3 protein is CASSFTGSRTDTQYF. CDR3 sequence (DNA): TGTGCCAGCAGCTTTACAGGGAGTCGCACAGATACGCAGTATTTT.